The 14 T cell receptor beta chains below were found in one sample sequenced in a study of blood T cell repertoires in COVID-19. Using immunoSEQ multiplex PCR, the repertoire was profiled, and TCRdb retains in-frame clones only, with some absent. This table holds about 98,000 clones, approximately 84% found once. The specimen was peripheral blood. The receptors here all came from a man between 35 and 55 years old with active or convalescent COVID-19.

The gene calls are TRBV20-1 and TRBJ1-5; 8 nucleotides agree with TRBD1. CDR1 and CDR2 (germline): DFQATT, SNEGSKA (reference sequence). The CDR3 length is 15 residues. V gave up 3 bases and J gave up 1 base; unmatched junction bases: 5. CDR3 coding DNA: TGCAGTGCTAGTACCAGGGGGCGAAGCAATCAGCCCCAGCATTTT. It yields the protein CSASTRGRSNQPQHF.

This clone was picked up one time. This sequence joins TRBV19 and TRBJ2-1; 12 bases line up with TRBD2. Looked up from germline, CDR1 is LNHDA and CDR2 is SQIVND (reference sequence). V dropped 6 bases and J dropped 0; count of bases not matched to a gene: 12. The CDR3 spans 19 residues. The CDR3: CASSLRLAGAISSYNEQFF. CDR3 sequence (DNA): TGTGCCAGTAGCCTACGACTAGCGGGGGCAATTAGCTCCTACAATGAGCAGTTCTTC.

V usage is TRBV7-2 and J usage is TRBJ1-4; 7 bases line up with TRBD1. Germline V gene lookup returns CDR1 SGHTA and CDR2 FQGNSA. This CDR3 is 14 amino acids long. The V and J ends lost 5 bases and 8 bases, in that order; junction bases with no gene match: 8. This CDR3 is CASSPRGPGEKLFF. The CDR3 DNA sequence: TGTGCCAGCAGCCCAAGGGGGCCGGGGGAAAAACTGTTTTTT.

This sequence joins TRBV27 and TRBJ2-7; a possible D gene is TRBD1 (6 bases). V lost 6 bases, J lost 6 bases, and 12 bases lay in between. Germline V gene sequence: CDR1 MNHEY, CDR2 SMNVEV (reference sequence). CDR3 size: 12 residues. CDR3 sequence: CASRTGPSEQYF. CDR3 DNA: TGTGCCAGCAGAACAGGGCCGAGCGAGCAGTACTTC.

The V and J genes are TRBV5-1 and TRBJ2-2; 8 bases align to TRBD1. Germline V lookup: CDR1 SGHRS, CDR2 YFSETQ. The ends lost 1 base at V and 7 bases at J; junction bases unmatched: 6. The CDR3 extends over 15 amino acids. The CDR3, as DNA: TGCGCCAGCAGCTTGAAGGGACAGGTCCTCGGGGAGCTGTTTTTT. Translating gives CASSLKGQVLGELFF.

The chain has TRBV30 and TRBJ1-4, with 11 bases identical to TRBD1. CDR3 length: 15 amino acids. The V gene end was trimmed by 6 bases and the J gene end by 0 bases; junction bases not matched to a gene: 3. Germline values: CDR1 GTSNPN, CDR2 SVGIG (reference sequence). The CDR3 bases are TGTGCCTGCGGACAGGGGGCCGCAACTAATGAAAAACTGTTTTTT. Translating gives CACGQGAATNEKLFF.

The chain joins TRBV5-6 to TRBJ2-3, with D unresolved. The CDR3 covers 13 residues. From germline, CDR1 is SGHDT and CDR2 YYEEEE. The ends were cut back, 0 bases at V and 0 bases at J, with 2 bases in the middle. This CDR3 reads CASSLASTDTQYF. As DNA, the CDR3 is TGTGCCAGCAGCTTGGCTAGCACAGATACGCAGTATTTT.

The V call is TRBV27, the J call TRBJ1-2; D unclear. Trimming removed 6 bases from V and 2 bases from J, with 10 bases in between. CDR3 length: 13 amino acids. Germline loops: CDR1 MNHEY, CDR2 SMNVEV (reference sequence). CDR3 nucleotides: TGTGCCAGCAGATTTAATGAGAACTATGGCTACACCTTC. Its translation is CASRFNENYGYTF.

About this clone itself: One end of the junction does not line up with germline, which may come from a read error. This chain connects TRBV7-7 to TRBJ1-3; D unclear. Germline CDR1 is SSHAT and CDR2 is FNYEAQ (reference sequence). The CDR3 is 13 amino acids. The CDR3 nucleotides read TGTGCTAGCAGCTTAGGTGTCCGGGACACCATATATTTT. Residues: CASSLGVRDTIYF.

This sequence joins TRBV29-1 and TRBJ1-2; D might be TRBD1 (6 bases). Germline CDR1 reads SQVTM; CDR2 reads ANQGSEA. Trimming removed 0 bases from V and 0 bases from J, with 8 bases in between. This CDR3 is 14 amino acids long. The CDR3 spells CSVEDQGSNYGYTF. The CDR3 nucleotides are TGCAGCGTTGAAGATCAGGGGTCTAACTATGGCTACACCTTC.

This chain links TRBV28 with TRBJ2-7; 11 bases are a match to TRBD2. Germline values: CDR1 MDHEN, CDR2 SYDVKM. This CDR3 is built from 15 residues. The V gene end was trimmed by 6 bases and the J gene end by 3 bases; junction bases not matched to a gene: 7. CDR3 protein: CASSPGTSGFYEQYF. The CDR3 DNA sequence: TGTGCCAGCAGCCCCGGGACTAGCGGATTCTACGAGCAGTACTTC.

The rearrangement links TRBV24-1 to TRBJ2-3; 12 bases are a match to TRBD1. The germline gives CDR1 KGHDR, CDR2 SFDVKD. The CDR3 consists of 14 residues. V dropped 7 bases and J dropped 3; count of bases not matched to a gene: 1. The chain's CDR3 is CATRGQGATDTQYF. The DNA of the CDR3 is TGTGCCACCAGGGGACAGGGGGCGACAGATACGCAGTATTTT.

This chain joins TRBV29-1 and TRBJ1-1; 8 nucleotides align to TRBD1. The CDR3 covers 14 residues. V lost 7 bases to trimming and J lost 4 bases; unmatched junction nucleotides: 11. Germline V gives CDR1 SQVTM, CDR2 ANQGSEA. Here the CDR3 reads CSDIKTGDGTEAFF. For the CDR3, the DNA is TGCAGCGATATTAAGACAGGGGACGGCACTGAAGCTTTCTTT.

The CDR3, as DNA: TGTGCCAGCAGCTCCAGGGGGCGCGGGGTTGAAGCTTTCTTT. Protein product: CASSSRGRGVEAFF. The chain employs TRBV5-6 and TRBJ1-1, with TRBD1 identical over 8 bases. The V gene end was trimmed by 3 bases and the J gene end by 7 bases; junction bases not matched to a gene: 8. There are 14 residues in the CDR3. Per germline, CDR1 SGHDT and CDR2 YYEEEE.